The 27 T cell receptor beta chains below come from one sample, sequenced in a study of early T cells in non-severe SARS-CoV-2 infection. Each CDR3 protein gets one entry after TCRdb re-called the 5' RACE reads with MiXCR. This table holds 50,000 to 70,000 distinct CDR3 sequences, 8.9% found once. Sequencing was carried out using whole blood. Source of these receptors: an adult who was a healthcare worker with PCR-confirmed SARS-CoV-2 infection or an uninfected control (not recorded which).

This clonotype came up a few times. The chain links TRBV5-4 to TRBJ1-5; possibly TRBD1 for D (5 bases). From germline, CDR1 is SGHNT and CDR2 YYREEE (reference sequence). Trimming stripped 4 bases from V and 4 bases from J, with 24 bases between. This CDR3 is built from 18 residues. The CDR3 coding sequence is TGTGCCAGCAGCCCCCCGAACTTGGTAGGGGCTAGTAATCAGCCCCAGCATTTT. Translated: CASSPPNLVGASNQPQHF.

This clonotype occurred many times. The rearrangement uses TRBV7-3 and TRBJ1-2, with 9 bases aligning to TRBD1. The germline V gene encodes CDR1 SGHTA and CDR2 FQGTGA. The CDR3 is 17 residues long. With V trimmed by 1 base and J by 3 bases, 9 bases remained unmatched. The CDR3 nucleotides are TGTGCCAGCAGCTTAATACCTCGACAGGGGGTTGACTATGGCTACACCTTC. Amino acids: CASSLIPRQGVDYGYTF.

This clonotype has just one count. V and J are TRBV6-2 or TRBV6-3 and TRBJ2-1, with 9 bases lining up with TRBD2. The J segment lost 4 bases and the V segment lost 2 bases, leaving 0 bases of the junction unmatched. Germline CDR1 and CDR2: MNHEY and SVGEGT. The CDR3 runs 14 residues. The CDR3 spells CASSYGLAYNEQFF. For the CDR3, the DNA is TGTGCCAGCAGTTACGGACTAGCGTACAATGAGCAGTTCTTC.

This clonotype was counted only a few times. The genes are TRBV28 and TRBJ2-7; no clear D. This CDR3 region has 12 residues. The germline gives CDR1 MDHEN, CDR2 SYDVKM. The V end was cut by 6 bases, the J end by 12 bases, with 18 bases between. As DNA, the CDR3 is TGTGCCAGCAGCGGTACTTTAGGCGGCCTGTACTTC. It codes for CASSGTLGGLYF.

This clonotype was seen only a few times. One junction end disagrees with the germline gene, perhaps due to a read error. Here the CDR3 reads CSVGATLNF. The CDR3 DNA reads TGCAGCGTTGGAGCTACTCTGAACTTC. V and J are TRBV29-1 and TRBJ1-2; no definite D call. The CDR3 is made up of 9 amino acids. Germline-derived CDR1 and CDR2 are SQVTM and ANQGSEA.

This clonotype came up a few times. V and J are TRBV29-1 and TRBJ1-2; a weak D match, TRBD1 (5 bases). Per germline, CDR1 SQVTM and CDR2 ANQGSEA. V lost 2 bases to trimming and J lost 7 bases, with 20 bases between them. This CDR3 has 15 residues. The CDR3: CSVETGVHERSGYTF. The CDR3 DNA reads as TGCAGCGTTGAAACGGGGGTACACGAGAGGTCTGGCTACACCTTC.

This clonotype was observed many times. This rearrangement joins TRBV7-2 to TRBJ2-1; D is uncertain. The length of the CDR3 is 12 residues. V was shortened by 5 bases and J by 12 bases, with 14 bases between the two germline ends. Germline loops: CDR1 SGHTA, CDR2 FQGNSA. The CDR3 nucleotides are TGTGCCAGCAGCCCGTGGGGTCAGAGGCAGTTCTTC. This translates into CASSPWGQRQFF.

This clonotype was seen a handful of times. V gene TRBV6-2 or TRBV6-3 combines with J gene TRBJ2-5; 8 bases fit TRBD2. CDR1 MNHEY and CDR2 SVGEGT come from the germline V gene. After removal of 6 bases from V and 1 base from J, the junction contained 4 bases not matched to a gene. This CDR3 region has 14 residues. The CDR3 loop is CASSYSGAQETQYF. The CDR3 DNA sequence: TGTGCCAGCAGCTATAGCGGGGCCCAAGAGACCCAGTACTTC.

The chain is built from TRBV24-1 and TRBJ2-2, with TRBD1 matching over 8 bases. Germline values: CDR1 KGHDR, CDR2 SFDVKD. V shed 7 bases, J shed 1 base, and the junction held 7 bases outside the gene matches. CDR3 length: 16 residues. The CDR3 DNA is TGTGCCACCAGCAGGGGGCGCGTCCTGAACACCGGGGAGCTGTTTTTT. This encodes CATSRGRVLNTGELFF.

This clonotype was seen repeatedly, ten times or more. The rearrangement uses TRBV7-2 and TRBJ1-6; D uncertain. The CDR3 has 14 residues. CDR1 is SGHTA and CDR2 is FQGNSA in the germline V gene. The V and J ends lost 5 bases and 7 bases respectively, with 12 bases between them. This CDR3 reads CASSRRTGNSPLHF. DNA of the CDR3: TGTGCCAGCAGCCGTAGGACGGGGAATTCACCCCTCCACTTT.

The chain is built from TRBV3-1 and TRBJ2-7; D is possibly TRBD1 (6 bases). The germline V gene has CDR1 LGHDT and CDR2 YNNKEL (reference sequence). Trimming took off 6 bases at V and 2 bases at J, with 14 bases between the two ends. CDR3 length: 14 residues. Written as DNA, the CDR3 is TGTGCCAGCAGTCTACCCGGGACAACCTACGAGCAGTACTTC. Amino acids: CASSLPGTTYEQYF.

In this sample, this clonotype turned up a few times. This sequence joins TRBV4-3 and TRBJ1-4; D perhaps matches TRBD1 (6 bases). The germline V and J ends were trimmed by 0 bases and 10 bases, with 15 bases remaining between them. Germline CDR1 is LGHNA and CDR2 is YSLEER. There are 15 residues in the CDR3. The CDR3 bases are TGCGCCAGCAGCCAAGATCGGACAGTGGGAGGAAAACTGTTTTTT. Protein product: CASSQDRTVGGKLFF.

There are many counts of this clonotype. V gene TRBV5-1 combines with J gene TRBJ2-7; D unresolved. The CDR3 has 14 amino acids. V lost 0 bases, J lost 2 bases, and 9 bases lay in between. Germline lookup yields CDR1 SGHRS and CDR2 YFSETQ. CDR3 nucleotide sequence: TGCGCCAGCAGCTTGGCTCCCGGAGCCTACGAGCAGTACTTC. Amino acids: CASSLAPGAYEQYF.

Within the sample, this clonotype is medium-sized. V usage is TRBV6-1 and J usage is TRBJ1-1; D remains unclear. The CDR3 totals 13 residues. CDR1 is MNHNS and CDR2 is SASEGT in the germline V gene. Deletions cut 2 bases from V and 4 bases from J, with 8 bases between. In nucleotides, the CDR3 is TGTGCCAGCAGTGAACCTCTGGGCACTGAAGCTTTCTTT. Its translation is CASSEPLGTEAFF.

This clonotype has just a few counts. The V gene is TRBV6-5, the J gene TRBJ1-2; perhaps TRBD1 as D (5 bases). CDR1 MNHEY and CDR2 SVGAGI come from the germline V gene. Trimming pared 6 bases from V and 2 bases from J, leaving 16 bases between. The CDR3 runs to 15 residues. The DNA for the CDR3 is TGTGCCAGCAGGTCGGGACGATTTTCGAACTATGGCTACACCTTC. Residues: CASRSGRFSNYGYTF.

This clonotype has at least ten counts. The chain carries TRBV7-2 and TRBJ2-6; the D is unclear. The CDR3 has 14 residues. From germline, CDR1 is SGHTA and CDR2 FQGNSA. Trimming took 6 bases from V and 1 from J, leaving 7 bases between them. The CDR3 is CASRIGSGANVLTF. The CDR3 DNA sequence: TGTGCCAGCAGAATAGGGTCTGGGGCCAACGTCCTGACTTTC.

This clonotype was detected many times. CDR3 protein: CASTPTSGNNEQFF. The CDR3 region has the DNA TGTGCCAGCACCCCGACTAGCGGGAACAATGAGCAGTTCTTC. The chain has TRBV12-3 or TRBV12-4 and TRBJ2-1; 11 bases line up with TRBD2. V was pared by 7 bases and J by 5 bases, with 4 bases of the junction left unmatched. This CDR3 contains 14 residues.

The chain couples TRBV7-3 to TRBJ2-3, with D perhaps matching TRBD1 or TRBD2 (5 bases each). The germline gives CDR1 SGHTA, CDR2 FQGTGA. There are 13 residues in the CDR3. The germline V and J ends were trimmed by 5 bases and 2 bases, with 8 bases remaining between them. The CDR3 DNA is TGTGCCAGCAGCCGGGACCCCACAGATACGCAGTATTTT. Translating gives CASSRDPTDTQYF. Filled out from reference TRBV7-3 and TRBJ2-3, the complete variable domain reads GAGVSQTPSNKVTEKGKYVELRCDPISGHTALYWYRQSLGQGPEFLIYFQGTGAADDSGLPNDRFFAVRPEGSVSTLKIQRTERGDSAVYLCASSRDPTDTQYFGPGTRLTVL.

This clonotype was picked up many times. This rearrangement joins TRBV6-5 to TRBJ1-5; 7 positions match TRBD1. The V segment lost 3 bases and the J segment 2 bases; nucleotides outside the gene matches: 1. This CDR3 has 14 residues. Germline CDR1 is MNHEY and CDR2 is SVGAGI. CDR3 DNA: TGTGCCAGCAGTTATGACAGGGGCAATCAGCCCCAGCATTTT. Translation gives CASSYDRGNQPQHF.

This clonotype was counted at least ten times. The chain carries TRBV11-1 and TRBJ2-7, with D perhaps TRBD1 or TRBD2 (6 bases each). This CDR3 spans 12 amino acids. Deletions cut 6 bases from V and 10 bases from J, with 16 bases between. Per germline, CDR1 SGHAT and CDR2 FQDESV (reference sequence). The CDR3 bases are TGTGCCAGCAGTCGTATGGGGGGCACCCAGTACTTC. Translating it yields CASSRMGGTQYF.

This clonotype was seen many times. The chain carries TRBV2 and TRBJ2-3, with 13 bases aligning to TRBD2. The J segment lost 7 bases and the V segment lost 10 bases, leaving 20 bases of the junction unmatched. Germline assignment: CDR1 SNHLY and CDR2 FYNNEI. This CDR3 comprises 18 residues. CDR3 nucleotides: TGTGCCACCTGGTCGGGGGACGGACTAGCGGGAGAAAAAAATACGCAGTATTTT. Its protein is CATWSGDGLAGEKNTQYF.

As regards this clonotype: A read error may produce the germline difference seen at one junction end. Written as DNA, the CDR3 is TGTGCCAGCACCGGGAGCGGGACCGGGGATCTGTTTTTT. This codes for CASTGSGTGDLFF. The chain recombines TRBV9 with TRBJ2-2, with TRBD2 matching 7 bases. CDR3 length equals 13 residues. From germline, CDR1 is SGDLS and CDR2 YYNGEE.

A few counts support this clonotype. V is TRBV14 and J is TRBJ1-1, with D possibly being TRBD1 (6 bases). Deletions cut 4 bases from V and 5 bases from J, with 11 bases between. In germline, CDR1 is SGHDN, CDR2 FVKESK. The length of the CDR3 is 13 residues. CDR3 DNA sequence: TGTGCCAGCAGCCGAAGGGGGGGTACTGAAGCTTTCTTT. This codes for CASSRRGGTEAFF.

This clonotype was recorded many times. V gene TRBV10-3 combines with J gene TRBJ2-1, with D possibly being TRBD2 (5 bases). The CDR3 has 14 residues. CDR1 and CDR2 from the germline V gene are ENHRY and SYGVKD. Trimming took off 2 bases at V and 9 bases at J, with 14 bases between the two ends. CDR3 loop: CAISEGELVPEQFF. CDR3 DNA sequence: TGTGCCATCAGTGAGGGTGAACTAGTTCCTGAGCAGTTCTTC.

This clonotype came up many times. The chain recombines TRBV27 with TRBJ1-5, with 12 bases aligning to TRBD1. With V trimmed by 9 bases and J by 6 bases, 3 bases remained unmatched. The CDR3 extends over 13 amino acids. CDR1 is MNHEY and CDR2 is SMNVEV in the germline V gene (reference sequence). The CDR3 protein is CASGTGGRQPQHF. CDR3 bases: TGTGCCAGTGGGACAGGGGGCCGTCAGCCCCAGCATTTT.

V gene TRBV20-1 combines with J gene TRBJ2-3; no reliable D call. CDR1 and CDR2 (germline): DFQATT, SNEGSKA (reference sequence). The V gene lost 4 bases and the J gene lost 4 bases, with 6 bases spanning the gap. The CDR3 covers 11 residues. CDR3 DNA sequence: TGCAGTGCTAAAGATCCAGATACGCAGTATTTT. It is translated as CSAKDPDTQYF.

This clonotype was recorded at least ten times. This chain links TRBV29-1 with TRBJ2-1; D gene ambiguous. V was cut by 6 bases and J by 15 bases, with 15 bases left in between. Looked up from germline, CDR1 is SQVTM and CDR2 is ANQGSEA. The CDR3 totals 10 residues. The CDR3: CSVELGYRFF. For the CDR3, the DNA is TGCAGCGTGGAATTAGGGTATCGGTTCTTC.